The entry below gives a single TCR beta chain sequence along with its context. Its specificity is unknown. Use of 60 Vbeta and 13 Jbeta primers characterized the PCR. This table comes from immunoSEQ multiplex PCR, and its TCRdb copy is limited to in-frame clones, with some not included. The data show more than 150,000 clones, 65% to 85% seen once. The source of the sample is a study of cytomegalovirus exposure and HLA in healthy donors. Study observations and caveats: TCR beta V- and J-gene trimming was later associated with a missense DCLRE1C variant. Most of the TCR beta V segments (in an earlier analysis) were productive either about 87% or about 30% of the time.

Looked up from germline, CDR1 is MDHEN and CDR2 is SYDVKM. This CDR3 is built from 15 residues. The V and J ends lost 5 bases and 4 bases respectively, with 18 bases between them. The J gene is TRBJ2-7, the V gene TRBV28, with D perhaps matching TRBD2 (7 bases). The sequenced material came from PBMCs. The sequence came from a woman in her 50s in good health and CMV-seropositive. The CDR3 nucleotides are TGTGCCAGCAGTCCCACCTGGGGGGGGCGGTACGAGCAGTACTTC. Encoded protein: CASSPTWGGRYEQYF.